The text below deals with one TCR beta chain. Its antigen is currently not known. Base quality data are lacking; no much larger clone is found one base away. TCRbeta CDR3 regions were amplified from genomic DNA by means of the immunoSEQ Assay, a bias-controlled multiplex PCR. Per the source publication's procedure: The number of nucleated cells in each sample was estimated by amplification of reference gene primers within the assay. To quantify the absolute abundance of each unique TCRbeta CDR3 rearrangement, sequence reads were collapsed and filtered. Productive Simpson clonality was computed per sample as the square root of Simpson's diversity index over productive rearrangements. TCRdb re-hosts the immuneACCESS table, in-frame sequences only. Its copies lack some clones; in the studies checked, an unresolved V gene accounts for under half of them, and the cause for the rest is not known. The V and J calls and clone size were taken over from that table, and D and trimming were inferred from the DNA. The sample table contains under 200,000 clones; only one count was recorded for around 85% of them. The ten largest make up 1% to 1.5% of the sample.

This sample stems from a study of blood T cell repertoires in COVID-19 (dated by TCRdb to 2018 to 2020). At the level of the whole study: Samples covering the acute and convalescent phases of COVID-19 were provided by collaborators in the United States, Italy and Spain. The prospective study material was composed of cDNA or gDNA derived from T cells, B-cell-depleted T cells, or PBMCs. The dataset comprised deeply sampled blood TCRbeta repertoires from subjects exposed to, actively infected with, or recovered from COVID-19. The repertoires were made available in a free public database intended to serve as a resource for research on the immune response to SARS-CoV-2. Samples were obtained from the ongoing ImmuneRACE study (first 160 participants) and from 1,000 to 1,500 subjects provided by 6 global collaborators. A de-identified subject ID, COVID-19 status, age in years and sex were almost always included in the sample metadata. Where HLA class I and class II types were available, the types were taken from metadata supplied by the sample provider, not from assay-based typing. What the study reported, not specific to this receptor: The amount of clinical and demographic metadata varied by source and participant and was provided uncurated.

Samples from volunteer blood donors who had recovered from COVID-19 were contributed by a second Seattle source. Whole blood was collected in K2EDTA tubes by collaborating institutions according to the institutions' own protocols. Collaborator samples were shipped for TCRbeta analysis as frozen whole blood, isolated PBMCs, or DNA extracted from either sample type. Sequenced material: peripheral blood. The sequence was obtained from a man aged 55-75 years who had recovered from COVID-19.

The encoded CDR3 is CASGTGFHGELFF. The nucleotide sequence reads TGTGCCAGCGGGACAGGGTTTCACGGGGAGCTGTTTTTT. The chain joins TRBV2 to TRBJ2-2, and TRBD1 matches 9 of the central bases. Inclusive of the bounding cysteine and phenylalanine, the CDR3 is 13 residues long. CDR3 DNA is the only sequence kept; it has 39 bases, read in frame from the first base. CDR1 and CDR2 are drawn from the germline V gene: SNHLY, FYNNEI. V is cut back by 8 bases and J by 7 bases, with 5 bases in the junction unmatched.